This T cell receptor (beta chain) stems from a study of regulatory T cells in long-lasting Graves disease. Study-wide results and caveats: Preferential use of TRBV28, TRBJ1-2 and TRBJ2-5 was seen in persistent disease.

Germline loops: CDR1 SGHRS, CDR2 YFSETQ. J was trimmed by 1 base and V by 3 bases; bases with no gene match: 5. There are 16 residues in the CDR3. Regarding time point: persistent/refractory GD, antithyroid drugs over 5 years with positive TRAb. RNA from PBMCs was the source of the TCR library. CDR3 regions were amplified by Arm-PCR using iRepertoire HTBI primers to build TCR beta libraries. Each CDR3 protein is one row after TCRdb ran MiXCR on the multiplex PCR reads. Of about 470,000 distinct CDR3 sequences listed, about a fifth are singletons. This clonotype was found a few times. No antigen is known for it.

The clonotype originates from a female donor with Graves disease. Specimen: peripheral blood mononuclear cells (PBMCs), collected when the disease was refractory, from a patient treated with antithyroid drugs. This rearrangement joins TRBV5-1 to TRBJ2-3; 10 bases are a match to TRBD2. The CDR3 is CASSWPSGSGTDTQYF. CDR3 nucleotide sequence: TGCGCCAGCAGCTGGCCTAGCGGGAGCGGCACAGATACGCAGTATTTT.